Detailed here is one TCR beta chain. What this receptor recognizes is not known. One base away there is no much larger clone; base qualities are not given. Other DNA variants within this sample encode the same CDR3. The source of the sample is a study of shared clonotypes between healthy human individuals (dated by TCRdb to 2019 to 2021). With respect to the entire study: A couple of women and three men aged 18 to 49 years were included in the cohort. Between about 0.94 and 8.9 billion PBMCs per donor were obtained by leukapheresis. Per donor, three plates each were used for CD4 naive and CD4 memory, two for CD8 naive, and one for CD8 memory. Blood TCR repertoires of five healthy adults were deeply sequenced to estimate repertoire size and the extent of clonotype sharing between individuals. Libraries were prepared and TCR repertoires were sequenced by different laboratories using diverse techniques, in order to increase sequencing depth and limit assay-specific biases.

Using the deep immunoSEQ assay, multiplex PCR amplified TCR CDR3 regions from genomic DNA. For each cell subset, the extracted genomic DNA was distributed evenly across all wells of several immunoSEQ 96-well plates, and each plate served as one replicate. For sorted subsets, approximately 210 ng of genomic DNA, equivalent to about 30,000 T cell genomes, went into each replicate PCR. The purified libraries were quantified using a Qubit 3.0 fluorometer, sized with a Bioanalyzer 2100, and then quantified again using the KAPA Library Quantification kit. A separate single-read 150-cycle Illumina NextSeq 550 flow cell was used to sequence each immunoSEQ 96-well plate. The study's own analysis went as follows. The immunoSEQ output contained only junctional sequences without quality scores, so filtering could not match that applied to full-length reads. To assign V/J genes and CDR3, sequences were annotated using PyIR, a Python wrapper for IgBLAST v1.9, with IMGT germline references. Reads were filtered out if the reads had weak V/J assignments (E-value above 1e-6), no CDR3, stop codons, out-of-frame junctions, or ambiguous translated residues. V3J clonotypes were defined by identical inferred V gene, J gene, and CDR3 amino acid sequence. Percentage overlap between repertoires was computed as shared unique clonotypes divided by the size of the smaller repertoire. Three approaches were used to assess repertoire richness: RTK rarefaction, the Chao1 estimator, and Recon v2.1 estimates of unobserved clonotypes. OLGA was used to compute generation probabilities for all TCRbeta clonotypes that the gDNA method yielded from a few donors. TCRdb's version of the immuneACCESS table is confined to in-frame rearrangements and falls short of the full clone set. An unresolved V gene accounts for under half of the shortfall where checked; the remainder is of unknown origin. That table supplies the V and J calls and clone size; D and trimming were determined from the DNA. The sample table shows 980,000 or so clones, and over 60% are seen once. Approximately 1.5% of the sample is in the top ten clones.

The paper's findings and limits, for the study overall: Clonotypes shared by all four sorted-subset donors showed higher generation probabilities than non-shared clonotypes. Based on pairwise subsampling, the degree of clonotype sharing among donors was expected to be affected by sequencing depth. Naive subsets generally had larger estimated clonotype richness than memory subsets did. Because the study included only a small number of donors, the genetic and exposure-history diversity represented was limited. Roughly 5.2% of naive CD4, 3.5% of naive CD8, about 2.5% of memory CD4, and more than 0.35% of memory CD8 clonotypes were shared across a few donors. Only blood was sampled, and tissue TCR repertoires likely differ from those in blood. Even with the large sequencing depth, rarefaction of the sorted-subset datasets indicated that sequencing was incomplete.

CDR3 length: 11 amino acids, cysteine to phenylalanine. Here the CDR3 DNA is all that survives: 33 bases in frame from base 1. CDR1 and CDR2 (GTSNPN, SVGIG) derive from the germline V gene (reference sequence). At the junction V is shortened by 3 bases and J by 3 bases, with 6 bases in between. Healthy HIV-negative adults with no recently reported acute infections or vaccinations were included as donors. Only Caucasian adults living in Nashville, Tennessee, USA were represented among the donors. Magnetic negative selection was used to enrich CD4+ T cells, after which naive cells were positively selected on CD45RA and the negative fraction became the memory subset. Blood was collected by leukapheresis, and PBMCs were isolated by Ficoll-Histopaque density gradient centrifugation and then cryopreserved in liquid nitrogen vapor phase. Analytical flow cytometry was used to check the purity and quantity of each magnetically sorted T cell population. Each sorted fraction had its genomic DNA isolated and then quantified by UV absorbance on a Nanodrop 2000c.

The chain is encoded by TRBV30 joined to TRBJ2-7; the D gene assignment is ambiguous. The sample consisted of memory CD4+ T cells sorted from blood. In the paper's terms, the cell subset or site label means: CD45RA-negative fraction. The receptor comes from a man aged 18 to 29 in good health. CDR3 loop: CAWSSNYEQYF. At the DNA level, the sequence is TGTGCCTGGAGCTCGAACTACGAGCAGTACTTC.